Below are 5 T cell receptor beta chains sequenced from a single sample in a study of cytomegalovirus exposure and HLA in healthy donors. Vbeta (60) and Jbeta (13) primers were used in the PCR. Measured with immunoSEQ multiplex PCR; TCRdb has only the in-frame clones, and not every one. The sample consists of over 150,000 clones, approximately 84% of them appearing once. The sequenced sample consisted of PBMCs. The receptor set was obtained from a boy between 2 and 15 years old in good health and CMV-seronegative.

The chain joins TRBV7-8 to TRBJ2-2, with 11 bases lining up with TRBD1. Germline V lookup: CDR1 SGHVS, CDR2 FQNEAQ. Germline trimming cut 5 bases from V and 8 bases from J; bases unmatched to any gene: 4. CDR3 size: 14 residues. The CDR3 protein is CASSMGQGVGELFF. The CDR3 nucleotides are TGTGCCAGCAGCATGGGACAGGGGGTAGGGGAGCTGTTTTTT.

V is TRBV27 and J is TRBJ2-3, with 7 positions matching TRBD2. V shed 1 base, J shed 5 bases, and the junction held 6 bases outside the gene matches. The CDR3 contains 15 residues. From germline, CDR1 is MNHEY and CDR2 SMNVEV (reference sequence). The CDR3 DNA reads TGTGCCAGCAGTTTATTAGGGCTAGCGGAAGATACGCAGTATTTT. Translation gives CASSLLGLAEDTQYF.

The chain combines TRBV6-6 with TRBJ1-1, with 7 bases matching TRBD1. Germline V gives CDR1 MNHNY, CDR2 SVGAGI (reference sequence). With V trimmed by 0 bases and J by 1 base, 5 bases remained unmatched. The CDR3 extends over 16 amino acids. The CDR3 protein is CASSYSNRGGNTEAFF. CDR3 nucleotides: TGTGCCAGCAGTTACTCGAACAGGGGTGGGAACACTGAAGCTTTCTTT.

The chain carries TRBV2 and TRBJ1-1; D perhaps matches TRBD1 (5 bases). The CDR3 covers 15 residues. Germline V lookup: CDR1 SNHLY, CDR2 FYNNEI. Trimming removed 6 bases at V and 0 bases at J, with 14 bases between. DNA of the CDR3: TGTGCCAGCAGGGGGGAGGTTGCGATGAACACTGAAGCTTTCTTT. Its translation is CASRGEVAMNTEAFF.

The genes are TRBV5-1 and TRBJ2-7; maybe TRBD2 (5 bases). The CDR3 runs to 15 residues. Per the germline V gene, CDR1 is SGHRS and CDR2 is YFSETQ. V lost 0 bases and J 0 bases, leaving 10 bases between the germline ends. DNA of the CDR3: TGCGCCAGCAGCTTGGAGTTCCGGGGCTCCTACGAGCAGTACTTC. Translated: CASSLEFRGSYEQYF.